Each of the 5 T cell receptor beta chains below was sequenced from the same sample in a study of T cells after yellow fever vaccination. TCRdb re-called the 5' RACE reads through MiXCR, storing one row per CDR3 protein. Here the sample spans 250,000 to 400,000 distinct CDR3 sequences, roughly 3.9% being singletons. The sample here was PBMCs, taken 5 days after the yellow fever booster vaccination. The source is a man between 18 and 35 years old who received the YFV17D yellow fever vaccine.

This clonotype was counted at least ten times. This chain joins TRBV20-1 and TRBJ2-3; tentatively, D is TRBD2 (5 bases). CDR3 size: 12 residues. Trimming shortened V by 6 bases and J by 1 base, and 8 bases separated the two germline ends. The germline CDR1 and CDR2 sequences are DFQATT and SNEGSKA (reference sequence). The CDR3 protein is CSAGRGTDTQYF. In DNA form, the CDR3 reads TGCAGTGCCGGGCGGGGCACAGATACGCAGTATTTT.

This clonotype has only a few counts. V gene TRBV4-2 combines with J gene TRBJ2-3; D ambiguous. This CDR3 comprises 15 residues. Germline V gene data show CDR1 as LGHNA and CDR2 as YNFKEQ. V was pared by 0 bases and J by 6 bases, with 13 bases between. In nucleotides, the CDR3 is TGTGCCAGCAGCCAAGAACGGTCCATGAGCGATACGCAGTATTTT. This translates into CASSQERSMSDTQYF.

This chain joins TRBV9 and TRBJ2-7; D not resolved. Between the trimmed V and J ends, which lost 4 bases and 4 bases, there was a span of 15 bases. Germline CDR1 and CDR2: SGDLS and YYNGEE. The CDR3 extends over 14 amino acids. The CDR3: CASSSTMWDYEQYF. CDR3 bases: TGTGCCAGCAGCTCTACAATGTGGGATTACGAGCAGTACTTC.

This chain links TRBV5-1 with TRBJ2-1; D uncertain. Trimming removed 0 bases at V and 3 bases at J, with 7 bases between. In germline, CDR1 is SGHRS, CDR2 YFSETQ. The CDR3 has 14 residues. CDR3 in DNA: TGCGCCAGCAGCTTGGGGGCCATCTACAATGAGCAGTTCTTC. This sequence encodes CASSLGAIYNEQFF.

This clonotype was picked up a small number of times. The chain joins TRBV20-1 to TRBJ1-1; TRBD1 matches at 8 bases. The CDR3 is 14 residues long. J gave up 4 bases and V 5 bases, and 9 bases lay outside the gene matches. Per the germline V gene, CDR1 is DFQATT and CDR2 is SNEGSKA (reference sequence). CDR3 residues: CSARKPTGVTEAFF. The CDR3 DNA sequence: TGCAGTGCTCGCAAGCCGACAGGGGTCACTGAAGCTTTCTTT.